This entry is about one T cell receptor (beta chain). Antigen: not known. The identical CDR3 is also encoded by other nucleotide sequences in the sample. The CDR3 runs 14 residues. Trimming took off 0 bases at V and 5 bases at J, with 11 bases between the two ends. CDR1 is SGHRS, CDR2 YFSETQ, per germline. The data were taken from a study of chemoradiotherapy in HPV16-positive cancers. Study background: Functional T-cell assays on a couple of HPV16-positive patients' cells defined candidate HPV-specific clones and common TCR motifs. Findings and caveats of the study: Non-HPV-specific T cells did not expand in tumors during treatment, whereas candidate HPV-specific clones and E7-related motifs did. Functional assays defining HPV-specific T cells used only two HPV16-positive patients.

Over chemoradiotherapy, repertoires were sampled more than once. The repertoire was sequenced with immunoSEQ multiplex PCR; TCRdb's copy has only in-frame clones and lacks some. The profile shows almost 2,500 clones, around 81% of them singletons. This clonotype was sampled from a human donor with HPV-associated anogenital cancer. The specimen was tumor tissue, collected from a patient who underwent chemoradiotherapy. This rearrangement joins TRBV5-1 to TRBJ1-1; no firm D call. The CDR3 DNA reads TGCGCCAGCAGCTTGGGAGGGAGGTTGACTGAAGCTTTCTTT. It encodes CASSLGGRLTEAFF.